Sequencing of this TCR beta chain was carried out in a study of beta chain features in type 1 diabetes. The germline V gene has CDR1 SGHDN and CDR2 FVKESK. The CDR3 has 14 residues. Trimming pared 4 bases from V and 5 bases from J, leaving 14 bases between. It was via CD45RO/CCR7/CD25/CD127/CD95/CD27 that CD4+ naive, central memory, regulatory and stem cell-like memory cells were sorted. Of the isolated RNA, all was reverse transcribed, and so the sequenced material was expressed TCRB transcripts. The method was immunoSEQ multiplex PCR; TCRdb's version includes in-frame clones alone and lacks a portion of them. The sample comprises about 900,000 clones, about a sixth of which are singletons, and 0.02% to 0.025% rests with the top ten.

The specimen sequenced was naive CD4+ T cells from blood. The clonotype was recovered from a woman aged 18-35 years in good health. This chain joins TRBV14 and TRBJ2-5; weak D call: TRBD2 (5 bases). The CDR3 region is CASSRVSTGETQYF. In nucleotides, the CDR3 is TGTGCCAGCAGCCGAGTCTCCACGGGGGAGACCCAGTACTTC.